This T cell receptor beta chain came from a study of response to subunit inactivated influenza vaccine. With regard to this clonotype: Germline and junction disagree at one end, which may indicate a read error.

TCRdb redid the calling of the RT-PCR reads with MiXCR, one entry per CDR3 protein. The sample has about 780,000 distinct CDR3 sequences, approximately 17% seen once. The origin of this receptor is a man aged 50 or older who received an inactivated influenza vaccine. The starting material was PBMCs from blood, obtained about 5 days after vaccination.

The CDR3 reads CASSGTGGMQETRYF. CDR3 coding DNA: TGTGCCAGCAGCGGGACAGGGGGAATGCAAGAGACCCGGTACTTC. This chain links TRBV2 with TRBJ2-5; 11 nucleotides match TRBD1. The CDR3 is made up of 15 amino acids. Germline V gene sequence: CDR1 SNHLY, CDR2 FYNNEI. The whole variable domain, remainder taken from reference TRBV2 and TRBJ2-5, is EPEVTQTPSHQVTQMGQEVILRCVPISNHLYFYWYRQILGQKVEFLVSFYNNEISEKSEIFDDQFSVERPDGSNFTLKIRSTKLEDSAMYFCASSGTGGMQETRYFGPGTRLLVL.